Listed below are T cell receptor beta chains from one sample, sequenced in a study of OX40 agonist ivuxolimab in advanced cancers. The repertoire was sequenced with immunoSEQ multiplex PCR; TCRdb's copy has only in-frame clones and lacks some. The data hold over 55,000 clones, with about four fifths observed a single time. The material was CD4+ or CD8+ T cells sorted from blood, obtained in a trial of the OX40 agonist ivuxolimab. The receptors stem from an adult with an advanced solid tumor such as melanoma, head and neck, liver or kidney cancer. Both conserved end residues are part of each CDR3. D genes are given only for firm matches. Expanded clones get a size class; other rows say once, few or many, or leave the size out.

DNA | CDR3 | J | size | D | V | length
TGCGCCAGCAGCTTTAGCGGAGGGGGGGCAGATACGCAGTATTTT | CASSFSGGGADTQYF | TRBJ2-3 | - | - | TRBV5-1 | 15
TGTGCCAGCAGTTACCGTGACAGGGGGCATGGCTACACCTTC | CASSYRDRGHGYTF | TRBJ1-2 | few | TRBD1 | TRBV6-5 | 14
TGTGCCAGTAGTATAGGGCACCTAGCCAAAAACATTCAGTACTTC | CASSIGHLAKNIQYF | TRBJ2-4 | - | - | TRBV19 | 15
TGTGCCAGCAGCTTAGCGCGGGACCACAATGAGCAGTTCTTC | CASSLARDHNEQFF | TRBJ2-1 | - | - | TRBV7-9 | 14
TGTGCCAGCAGTGTAGGCATGAGCACAGATACGCAGTATTTT | CASSVGMSTDTQYF | TRBJ2-3 | - | - | TRBV2 | 14
TGTGCCAGCAGGATGACGGCGGAGGATGAAAAACTGTTTTTT | CASRMTAEDEKLFF | TRBJ1-4 | - | - | TRBV27 | 14
TGTGCCAGCAGCCCGCGACTGGGGTCGGCCTACGAGCAGTACTTC | CASSPRLGSAYEQYF | TRBJ2-7 | - | - | TRBV7-2 | 15
TGTGCCAGCAGCCTGACTAATCCGGCCGATACGCAGTATTTT | CASSLTNPADTQYF | TRBJ2-3 | - | - | TRBV2 | 14
TGTGCCAGCAGTCCCTTTGGGGGAGCGGGTAATGAGCAGTTCTTC | CASSPFGGAGNEQFF | TRBJ2-1 | once | - | TRBV2 | 15
TGTGCCAGCTCAGAAGGCACAGATACGCAGTATTTT | CASSEGTDTQYF | TRBJ2-3 | - | - | TRBV18 | 12
TGCGCCAGCAGCTTGGACGTTCAGGGGGGTGAGCAGTTCTTC | CASSLDVQGGEQFF | TRBJ2-1 | - | - | TRBV5-1 | 14
TGTGCCAGCAGCGCGACCGGGACTAGCGGGGCGGGGAAGGGGGAGCAGTACTTC | CASSATGTSGAGKGEQYF | TRBJ2-7 | - | TRBD2 | TRBV9 | 18
TGTGCCAGCCGGGACGTGAGCTCCTACAATGAGCAGTTCTTC | CASRDVSSYNEQFF | TRBJ2-1 | - | - | TRBV19 | 14
TGTGCCAGCAGTGAACTCGGCAGAGGCTACACCTTC | CASSELGRGYTF | TRBJ1-2 | - | - | TRBV6-1 | 12
TGTGCCAGCAGTTTCGCGGAGCCCCTTAGCGGGAGTGTGTCCTACAATGAGCAGTTCTTC | CASSFAEPLSGSVSYNEQFF | TRBJ2-1 | - | TRBD2 | TRBV27 | 20
TGCGCCAGCAGCCAAATAGCGGGAGGTTACAATGAGCAGTTCTTC | CASSQIAGGYNEQFF | TRBJ2-1 | few | TRBD2 | TRBV5-1 | 15
TGTGCCAGTATTCCCCGAGCCCCCGGGGCCGCGGGGTACAATGAGCAGTTCTTC | CASIPRAPGAAGYNEQFF | TRBJ2-1 | - | - | TRBV19 | 18
TGTGCCAGCAGCTTGGGGTCGGCAGGGGGACGGACTGAAGCTTTCTTT | CASSLGSAGGRTEAFF | TRBJ1-1 | - | TRBD1 | TRBV5-5 | 16
TGTGCCAGCTCCGCAGGGGTGGGAAGTAGTATTGCAGATACGCAGTATTTT | CASSAGVGSSIADTQYF | TRBJ2-3 | - | - | TRBV7-9 | 17
TGCGCCAGCAGCCTAGGCAGGCTGAACACTGAAGCTTTCTTT | CASSLGRLNTEAFF | TRBJ1-1 | - | - | TRBV10-2 | 14
TGCGCCAGCAGCCAAGATAGTCTTTACACAGATACGCAGTATTTT | CASSQDSLYTDTQYF | TRBJ2-3 | - | - | TRBV4-3 | 15
TGCGCCAGCAAACCCACCGAGGACAGGGGGATTGAGCGGGAGACCGGGGAGCTGTTTTTT | CASKPTEDRGIERETGELFF | TRBJ2-2 | - | TRBD1 | TRBV4-1 | 20
TGTGCCATCAGTGAGGGGAGCGGAAGGAAAGAGACCCAGTACTTC | CAISEGSGRKETQYF | TRBJ2-5 | - | - | TRBV10-3 | 15
TGTGCCAGCAGCCAAGTAGAGGGAGGATACAATGAGCAGTTCTTC | CASSQVEGGYNEQFF | TRBJ2-1 | - | - | TRBV4-2 | 15
TGTGCCAGCAGCTCCGGGACTAGGGATACCGGGGAGCTGTTTTTT | CASSSGTRDTGELFF | TRBJ2-2 | - | TRBD2 | TRBV7-3 | 15
TGTGCCAGCAGCTCAGGGGGCCTACTACCGAACACCGGGGAGCTGTTTTTT | CASSSGGLLPNTGELFF | TRBJ2-2 | - | TRBD1 | TRBV11-3 | 17
TGTGCCAGTAGTATCACGGGAACAGATACGCAGTATTTT | CASSITGTDTQYF | TRBJ2-3 | - | - | TRBV19 | 13
TGTGCCAGCTCACAACAGGGGGCTGGGGGCTACACCTTC | CASSQQGAGGYTF | TRBJ1-2 | - | TRBD1 | TRBV18 | 13
TGTGCCAGCAGCTTACGACAGGGAGGGTACGACGAGCAGTACTTC | CASSLRQGGYDEQYF | TRBJ2-7 | - | - | TRBV7-9 | 15